This T cell receptor (beta chain) was recovered during a study of T cells in localized non-small cell lung cancer. As for this clone: The antigen is unknown.

Regarding the study as a whole: Adjacent lung held a median around 58 of the top 100 tumor clones.

The method was immunoSEQ multiplex PCR; TCRdb's version includes in-frame clones alone and lacks a portion of them. The table includes 70,000 to 100,000 clones, more than 75% detected once. The receptor was isolated from a female donor at least 60 years old with stage I lung adenocarcinoma. Sequencing used peripheral blood, obtained before any cancer treatment.

The CDR3 sequence is CASSEKAGPNIQYF. CDR3 nucleotide sequence: TGTGCCAGCAGTGAAAAGGCGGGGCCAAACATTCAGTACTTC. The J gene is TRBJ2-4, the V gene TRBV2; D is perhaps TRBD2 (6 bases). The CDR3 spans 14 residues. Germline V CDR1 and CDR2: SNHLY, FYNNEI. Trimming took off 2 bases at V and 6 bases at J, with 11 bases between the two ends.